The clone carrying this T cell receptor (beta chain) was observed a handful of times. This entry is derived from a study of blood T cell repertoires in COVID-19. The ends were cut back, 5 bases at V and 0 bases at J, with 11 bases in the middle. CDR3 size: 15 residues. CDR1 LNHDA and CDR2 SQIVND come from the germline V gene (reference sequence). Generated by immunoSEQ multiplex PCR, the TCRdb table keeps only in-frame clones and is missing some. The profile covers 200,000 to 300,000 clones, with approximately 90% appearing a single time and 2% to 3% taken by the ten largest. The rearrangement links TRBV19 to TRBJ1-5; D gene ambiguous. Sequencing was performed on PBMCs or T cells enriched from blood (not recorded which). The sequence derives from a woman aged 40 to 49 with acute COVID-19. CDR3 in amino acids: CASSVRTVSNQPQHF. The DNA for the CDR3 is TGTGCCAGTAGTGTTCGGACTGTTAGCAATCAGCCCCAGCATTTT.